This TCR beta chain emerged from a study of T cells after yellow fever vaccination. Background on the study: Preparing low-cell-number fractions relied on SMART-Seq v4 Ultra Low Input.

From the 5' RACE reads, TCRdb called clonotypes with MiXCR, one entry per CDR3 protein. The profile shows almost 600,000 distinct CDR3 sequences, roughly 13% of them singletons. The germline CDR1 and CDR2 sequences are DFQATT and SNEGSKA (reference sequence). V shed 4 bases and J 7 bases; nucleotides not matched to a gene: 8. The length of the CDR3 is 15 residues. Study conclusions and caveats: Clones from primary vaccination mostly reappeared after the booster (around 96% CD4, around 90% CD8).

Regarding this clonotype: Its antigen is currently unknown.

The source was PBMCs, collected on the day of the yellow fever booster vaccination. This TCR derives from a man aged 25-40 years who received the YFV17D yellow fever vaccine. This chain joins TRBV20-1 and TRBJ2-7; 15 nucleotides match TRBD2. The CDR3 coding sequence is TGCAGTGCTATGAGCGCCGGGACTAGCGGGAGGGAGCAGTACTTC. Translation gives CSAMSAGTSGREQYF.